Listed below are T cell receptor beta chains from one sample, sequenced in a study of identical twins. Each CDR3 protein is one row after TCRdb ran MiXCR on the 5' RACE reads. The sample consists of about 1.7 million distinct CDR3 sequences, about 30% of them appearing once. Sequenced material: cord blood. Receptors were obtained from a newborn girl in good health. The conserved cysteine and the conserved F or W are not part of the CDR3 here.

v_gene	j_gene	len	CDR3aa
TRBV5-1	TRBJ2-4	12	ASKGSTGGSAQY
TRBV6-2/TRBV6-3	TRBJ2-7	11	ASHSTTPYEQY
TRBV9	TRBJ2-7	12	ASSATGWDYEQY
TRBV21-1	.	11	ASGGGGFDEQY
TRBV10-3	TRBJ2-7	13	AVSAGLAGSYEQY
TRBV20-1	TRBJ2-3	11	SAFQTSPDTQY
TRBV27	TRBJ1-6	13	ASSRPGARNSPLH
TRBV6-6	TRBJ1-2	13	ASSRDRGGDYGYT
TRBV4-1	TRBJ2-7	11	ASSLRISYERY
TRBV29-1	TRBJ2-1	10	SVSPDYNEQF
TRBV19	TRBJ2-1	13	ASSRGRGEQEEQF
TRBV27	TRBJ1-6	13	ASSFEHSYNSPLH